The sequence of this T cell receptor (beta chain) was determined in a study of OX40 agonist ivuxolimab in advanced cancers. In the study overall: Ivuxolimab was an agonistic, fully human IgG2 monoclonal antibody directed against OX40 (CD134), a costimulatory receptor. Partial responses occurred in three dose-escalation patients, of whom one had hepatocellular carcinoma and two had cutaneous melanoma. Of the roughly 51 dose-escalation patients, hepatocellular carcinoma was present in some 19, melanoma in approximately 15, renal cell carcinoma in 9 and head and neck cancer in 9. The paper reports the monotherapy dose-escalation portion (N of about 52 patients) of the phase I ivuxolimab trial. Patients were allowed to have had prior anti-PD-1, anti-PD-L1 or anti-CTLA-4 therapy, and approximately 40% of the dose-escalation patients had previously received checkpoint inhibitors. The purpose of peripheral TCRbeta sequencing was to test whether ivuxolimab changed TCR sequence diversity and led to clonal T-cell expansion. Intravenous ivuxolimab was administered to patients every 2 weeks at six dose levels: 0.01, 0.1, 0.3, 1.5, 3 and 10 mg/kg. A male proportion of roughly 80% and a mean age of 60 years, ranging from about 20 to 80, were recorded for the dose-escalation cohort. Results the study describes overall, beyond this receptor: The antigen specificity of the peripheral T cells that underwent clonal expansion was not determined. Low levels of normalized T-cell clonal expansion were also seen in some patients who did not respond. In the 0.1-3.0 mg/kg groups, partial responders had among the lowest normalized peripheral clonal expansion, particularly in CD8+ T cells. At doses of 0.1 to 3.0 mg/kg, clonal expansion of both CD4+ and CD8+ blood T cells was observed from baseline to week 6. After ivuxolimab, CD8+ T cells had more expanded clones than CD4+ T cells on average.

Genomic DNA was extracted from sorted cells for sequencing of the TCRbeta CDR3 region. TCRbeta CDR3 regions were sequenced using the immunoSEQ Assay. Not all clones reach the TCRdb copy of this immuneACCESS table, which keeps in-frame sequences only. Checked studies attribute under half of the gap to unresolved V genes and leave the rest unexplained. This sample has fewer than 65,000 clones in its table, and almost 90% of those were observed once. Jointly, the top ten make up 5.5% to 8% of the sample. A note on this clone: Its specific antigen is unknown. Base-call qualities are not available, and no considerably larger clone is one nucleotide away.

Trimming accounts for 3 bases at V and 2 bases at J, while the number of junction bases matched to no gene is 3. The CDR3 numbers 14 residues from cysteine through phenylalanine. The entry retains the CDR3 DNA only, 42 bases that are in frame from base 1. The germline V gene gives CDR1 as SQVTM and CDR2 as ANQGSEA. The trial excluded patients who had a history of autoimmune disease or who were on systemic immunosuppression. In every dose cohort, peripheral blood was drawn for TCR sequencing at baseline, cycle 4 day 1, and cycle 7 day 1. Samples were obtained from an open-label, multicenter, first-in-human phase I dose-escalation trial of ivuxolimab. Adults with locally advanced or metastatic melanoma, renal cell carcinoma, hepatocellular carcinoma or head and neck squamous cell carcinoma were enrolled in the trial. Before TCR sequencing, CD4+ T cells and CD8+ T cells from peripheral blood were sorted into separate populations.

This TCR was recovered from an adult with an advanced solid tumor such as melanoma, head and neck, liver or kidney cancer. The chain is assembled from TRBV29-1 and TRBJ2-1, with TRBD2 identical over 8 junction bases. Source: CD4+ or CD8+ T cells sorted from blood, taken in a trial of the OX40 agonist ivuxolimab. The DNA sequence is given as TGCAGCGTTGAGAGCGGGAGCACCTACAATGAGCAGTTCTTC. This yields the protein CSVESGSTYNEQFF.